This is a list of T cell receptor beta chains from one sample in a study of T cell responses to AZD1222 COVID-19 vaccine. Repertoires were generated with immunoSEQ multiplex PCR, while TCRdb's copy carries only in-frame clones and drops some. The profile shows 140,000 to 150,000 clones, roughly nine tenths of them singletons. The sequenced sample was peripheral blood, obtained 28 days after the second AZD1222 dose. Source of these receptors: an adult who received the AZD1222 COVID-19 vaccine. The CDR3 runs from the conserved cysteine through the conserved F or W. The D gene is left open where the match is weak. The size entry is marked missing in some rows and otherwise reads once, few, many or a size class.

clone_size: NA; j_call: TRBJ2-5; d_call: NA; v_call: TRBV7-8; cdr3_aa: CASSRPRHGEYQETQYF; cdr3_nt: TGTGCCAGCAGCAGGCCCCGCCATGGGGAGTACCAAGAGACCCAGTACTTC
clone_size: once; j_call: TRBJ2-3; d_call: NA; v_call: TRBV7-3; cdr3_aa: CASSPNTGSDTQYF; cdr3_nt: TGTGCCAGCAGCCCTAATACAGGGAGTGATACGCAGTATTTT
clone_size: NA; j_call: TRBJ2-7; d_call: NA; v_call: TRBV28; cdr3_aa: CASSFQDEQYF; cdr3_nt: TGTGCCAGCAGTTTCCAAGACGAGCAGTACTTC
clone_size: NA; j_call: TRBJ2-2; d_call: NA; v_call: TRBV6-2/TRBV6-3; cdr3_aa: CASSADHTGELFF; cdr3_nt: TGTGCCAGCAGTGCCGATCACACCGGGGAGCTGTTTTTT
clone_size: NA; j_call: TRBJ2-2; d_call: NA; v_call: TRBV25-1; cdr3_aa: CASSDNRGADTGELFF; cdr3_nt: TGTGCCAGCAGTGATAATAGGGGGGCGGACACCGGGGAGCTGTTTTTT
clone_size: NA; j_call: TRBJ1-2; d_call: NA; v_call: TRBV19; cdr3_aa: CASTQGTGYTF; cdr3_nt: TGTGCCAGTACTCAGGGGACTGGCTACACCTTC
clone_size: NA; j_call: TRBJ1-4; d_call: NA; v_call: TRBV20-1; cdr3_aa: CSAPLGKLFF; cdr3_nt: TGCAGTGCTCCCCTGGGAAAACTGTTTTTT
clone_size: NA; j_call: TRBJ2-3; d_call: NA; v_call: TRBV12-3/TRBV12-4; cdr3_aa: CASTNNRDTQYF; cdr3_nt: TGTGCCAGCACCAATAACCGCGATACGCAGTATTTT
clone_size: NA; j_call: TRBJ2-7; d_call: NA; v_call: TRBV7-9; cdr3_aa: CASSLGESPYEQYF; cdr3_nt: TGTGCCAGCAGCTTAGGAGAGTCGCCCTACGAGCAGTACTTC
clone_size: NA; j_call: TRBJ1-2; d_call: NA; v_call: TRBV9; cdr3_aa: CASSVESANYGYTF; cdr3_nt: TGTGCCAGCAGCGTAGAGTCAGCGAACTATGGCTACACCTTC
clone_size: NA; j_call: TRBJ1-2; d_call: NA; v_call: TRBV12-3/TRBV12-4; cdr3_aa: CASSFGGRYTF; cdr3_nt: TGTGCCAGCAGTTTCGGAGGACGGTACACCTTC
clone_size: NA; j_call: TRBJ1-5; d_call: TRBD1; v_call: TRBV18; cdr3_aa: CASSPQGQGNQPQHF; cdr3_nt: TGTGCCAGCTCACCCCAGGGACAGGGAAATCAGCCCCAGCATTTT
clone_size: NA; j_call: TRBJ2-3; d_call: TRBD2; v_call: TRBV9; cdr3_aa: CASSSPWGGLGQDTQYF; cdr3_nt: TGTGCCAGCAGCTCCCCATGGGGGGGACTAGGGCAAGATACGCAGTATTTT
clone_size: NA; j_call: TRBJ1-5; d_call: NA; v_call: TRBV28; cdr3_aa: CASSSAGGSNQPQHF; cdr3_nt: TGTGCCAGCAGTTCCGCGGGGGGAAGCAATCAGCCCCAGCATTTT
clone_size: NA; j_call: TRBJ2-2; d_call: TRBD2; v_call: TRBV7-2; cdr3_aa: CASSSSGRASDTGELFF; cdr3_nt: TGTGCCAGCAGCTCTAGCGGGAGGGCCAGTGACACCGGGGAGCTGTTTTTT
clone_size: NA; j_call: TRBJ2-5; d_call: NA; v_call: TRBV6-7; cdr3_aa: CASRGGGQETQYF; cdr3_nt: TGTGCCAGCAGGGGGGGAGGTCAAGAGACCCAGTACTTC
clone_size: NA; j_call: TRBJ1-1; d_call: NA; v_call: TRBV5-1; cdr3_aa: CASSLGAGSTEAFF; cdr3_nt: TGCGCCAGCAGCTTGGGGGCTGGGTCGACTGAAGCTTTCTTT
clone_size: NA; j_call: TRBJ2-1; d_call: TRBD2; v_call: TRBV20-1; cdr3_aa: CSASHPGLVFPEQFF; cdr3_nt: TGCAGTGCTAGTCACCCGGGACTAGTTTTCCCTGAGCAGTTCTTC
clone_size: NA; j_call: TRBJ2-3; d_call: TRBD2; v_call: TRBV7-8; cdr3_aa: CASSSPRVSGRKDTQYF; cdr3_nt: TGTGCCAGCAGCTCGCCTCGGGTGAGCGGGAGGAAAGATACGCAGTATTTT
clone_size: NA; j_call: TRBJ2-7; d_call: NA; v_call: TRBV7-9; cdr3_aa: CASSDDSNEQYF; cdr3_nt: TGTGCCAGCAGCGACGACAGTAACGAGCAGTACTTC
clone_size: NA; j_call: TRBJ1-2; d_call: NA; v_call: TRBV10-3; cdr3_aa: CAISESGQGNYGYTF; cdr3_nt: TGTGCCATCAGTGAGTCCGGGCAGGGGAACTATGGCTACACCTTC
clone_size: NA; j_call: TRBJ2-5; d_call: NA; v_call: TRBV11-2; cdr3_aa: CASSLRGAGETQYF; cdr3_nt: TGTGCCAGCAGCTTACGAGGGGCGGGAGAGACCCAGTACTTC
clone_size: few; j_call: TRBJ2-7; d_call: NA; v_call: TRBV19; cdr3_aa: CASSIGRASYEQYF; cdr3_nt: TGTGCCAGTAGTATTGGTAGAGCTTCCTACGAGCAGTACTTC
clone_size: NA; j_call: TRBJ2-7; d_call: NA; v_call: TRBV5-4; cdr3_aa: CASSLDGGVRSYEQYF; cdr3_nt: TGTGCCAGCAGCTTGGATGGGGGAGTCCGCTCCTACGAGCAGTACTTC
clone_size: NA; j_call: TRBJ2-1; d_call: NA; v_call: TRBV28; cdr3_aa: CASKRAAPNEQFF; cdr3_nt: TGTGCCAGCAAAAGGGCCGCGCCCAATGAGCAGTTCTTC
clone_size: once; j_call: TRBJ2-3; d_call: NA; v_call: TRBV6-5; cdr3_aa: CASSYVGKAQYF; cdr3_nt: TGTGCCAGCAGTTACGTTGGTAAGGCGCAGTATTTT
clone_size: NA; j_call: TRBJ2-7; d_call: TRBD1; v_call: TRBV7-9; cdr3_aa: CASSYRTGTGGAYEQYF; cdr3_nt: TGTGCCAGCAGCTATCGTACCGGGACAGGGGGGGCCTACGAGCAGTACTTC
clone_size: NA; j_call: TRBJ2-3; d_call: NA; v_call: TRBV6-5; cdr3_aa: CASSRTRGTDTQYF; cdr3_nt: TGTGCCAGCAGTCGTACTCGAGGCACAGATACGCAGTATTTT
clone_size: NA; j_call: TRBJ1-1; d_call: TRBD1; v_call: TRBV2; cdr3_aa: CASSQGAGTEAFF; cdr3_nt: TGTGCCAGCAGCCAGGGGGCGGGGACTGAAGCTTTCTTT
clone_size: NA; j_call: TRBJ1-2; d_call: NA; v_call: TRBV19; cdr3_aa: CASSSPQQGNYGYTF; cdr3_nt: TGTGCCAGTAGTTCCCCCCAACAGGGTAACTATGGCTACACCTTC
clone_size: once; j_call: TRBJ1-5; d_call: TRBD1; v_call: TRBV4-2; cdr3_aa: CASSQPGQGDQPQHF; cdr3_nt: TGTGCCAGCAGCCAACCGGGACAGGGGGATCAGCCCCAGCATTTT
clone_size: NA; j_call: TRBJ2-4; d_call: NA; v_call: TRBV27; cdr3_aa: CASSPLKGTVAKNIQYF; cdr3_nt: TGTGCCAGCAGTCCGTTGAAGGGGACCGTAGCCAAAAACATTCAGTACTTC
clone_size: NA; j_call: TRBJ2-7; d_call: TRBD1; v_call: TRBV5-1; cdr3_aa: CASSLGTGSVYEQYF; cdr3_nt: TGCGCCAGCAGCTTGGGGACAGGGTCAGTCTACGAGCAGTACTTC
clone_size: NA; j_call: TRBJ1-1; d_call: NA; v_call: TRBV5-5; cdr3_aa: CASSLSPDTEAFF; cdr3_nt: TGTGCCAGCAGCTTGTCTCCAGACACTGAAGCTTTCTTT
clone_size: NA; j_call: TRBJ2-7; d_call: NA; v_call: TRBV6-5; cdr3_aa: CASSLDADSYEQYF; cdr3_nt: TGTGCCAGCAGCCTGGACGCAGACTCCTACGAGCAGTACTTC
clone_size: few; j_call: TRBJ2-7; d_call: NA; v_call: TRBV4-1; cdr3_aa: CASSPEWGASYEQYF; cdr3_nt: TGCGCCAGCAGCCCAGAATGGGGAGCGTCCTACGAGCAGTACTTC
clone_size: NA; j_call: TRBJ2-2; d_call: NA; v_call: TRBV7-2; cdr3_aa: CASSSMDISNTGELFF; cdr3_nt: TGTGCCAGCAGCTCCATGGACATATCGAACACCGGGGAGCTGTTTTTT
clone_size: NA; j_call: TRBJ2-7; d_call: TRBD1; v_call: TRBV28; cdr3_aa: CASSLFGQGRYEQYF; cdr3_nt: TGTGCCAGCAGTTTATTTGGACAGGGGAGGTACGAGCAGTACTTC
clone_size: NA; j_call: TRBJ1-6; d_call: NA; v_call: TRBV6-1; cdr3_aa: CASSEGSPLHF; cdr3_nt: TGTGCCAGCAGTGAAGGTTCACCCCTCCACTTT
clone_size: NA; j_call: TRBJ2-1; d_call: TRBD2; v_call: TRBV5-5; cdr3_aa: CASSWKLAGSYNEQFF; cdr3_nt: TGTGCCAGCAGCTGGAAACTAGCGGGATCCTACAATGAGCAGTTCTTC
clone_size: NA; j_call: TRBJ1-2; d_call: TRBD1; v_call: TRBV5-1; cdr3_aa: CASSLASTGGHGYTF; cdr3_nt: TGCGCCAGCAGCTTGGCCTCAACAGGGGGCCATGGCTACACCTTC
clone_size: NA; j_call: TRBJ1-1; d_call: NA; v_call: TRBV21-1; cdr3_aa: CASPGQGAEAFF; cdr3_nt: TGTGCCAGCCCGGGACAGGGGGCTGAAGCTTTCTTT